The T cell receptor beta chain under discussion was sequenced for a study of T-cell reconstitution after alpha-beta-depleted transplantation in children. There are 15 residues in the CDR3. In germline, CDR1 is SGHRS, CDR2 YFSETQ. V lost 1 base to trimming and J lost 8 bases, with 18 bases between them. The table lists this clonotype with many counts. TCRbeta library construction was performed incorporating unique molecular identifiers. TCRdb passed the PCR reads through MiXCR, listing each CDR3 protein once. The sample shows 200,000 or so distinct CDR3 sequences, 5% to 7.5% of them seen only once. This sequence originates from a girl younger than two with combined immunodeficiency, due to receive a stem cell transplant. The gene calls are TRBV5-1 and TRBJ1-2, with D unclear. The sequencing used PBMCs, collected before TCRalphabeta/CD19-depleted stem cell transplant. The CDR3 DNA is TGCGCCAGCAGCTTGTCGCCCGGGTCGGAGTGGGGCTACACCTTC. This gives the protein CASSLSPGSEWGYTF.